Listed here are 25 T cell receptor beta chains from one sample, sequenced in a study of T cell changes during pregnancy in multiple sclerosis. Produced via immunoSEQ multiplex PCR; TCRdb's table is partial and in-frame only. The sample carries about 53,000 clones, about nine tenths recorded once. The sample in question was CD4+ T cells from peripheral blood mononuclear cells, obtained in the third trimester of pregnancy. The receptors originated from a female donor with multiple sclerosis, enrolled in a pregnancy study.

This clone was counted once. This sequence joins TRBV4-1 and TRBJ1-6, with a tentative D call TRBD1 (5 bases). CDR3 size: 15 residues. From germline, CDR1 is MGHRA and CDR2 YSYEKL. Trimming pared 1 base from V and 5 bases from J, leaving 9 bases between. This chain's CDR3 is CASSQADRDNSPLHF. In nucleotides, the CDR3 is TGCGCCAGCAGCCAAGCCGACAGAGATAATTCACCCCTCCACTTT.

This clone came up a few times. This chain uses TRBV4-2 with TRBJ1-6; TRBD1 matches at 7 bases. The V gene end was trimmed by 6 bases and the J gene end by 7 bases; junction bases not matched to a gene: 6. This CDR3 is 14 amino acids long. Per germline, CDR1 LGHNA and CDR2 YNFKEQ. CDR3 loop: CASRRQGENSPLHF. The CDR3 region has the DNA TGTGCCAGCAGGCGGCAGGGGGAGAATTCACCCCTCCACTTT.

About this clone itself: The junction departs from germline at one end; a sequencing error may be responsible. The chain couples TRBV7-7 to TRBJ2-5; 8 bases fit TRBD2. Per germline, CDR1 SSHAT and CDR2 FNYEAQ (reference sequence). This CDR3 has 16 residues. The CDR3 bases are TGTGCTAGCAGCCAAGGGATAGGCGGGGGGCAAGAGACCCAGTACTTC. Translation: CASSQGIGGGQETQYF. Looking up the rest from reference TRBV7-7 and TRBJ2-5 gives the full variable domain: GAGVSQSPRYKVTKRGQDVTLRCDPISSHATLYWYQQALGQGPEFLTYFNYEAQPDKSGLPSDRFSAERPEGSISTLTIQRTEQRDSAMYRCASSQGIGGGQETQYFGPGTRLLVL.

The chain joins TRBV5-6 to TRBJ2-5; possible D gene TRBD2, 6 bases. Looked up from germline, CDR1 is SGHDT and CDR2 is YYEEEE. V lost 1 base to trimming and J lost 3 bases, with 13 bases between them. The CDR3 loop spans 15 amino acids. CDR3 in DNA: TGTGCCAGCAGCTTGAGTGCGGGGATGGAAGAGACCCAGTACTTC. This translates into CASSLSAGMEETQYF. The full variable domain, with the rest looked up from reference TRBV5-6 and TRBJ2-5, is DAGVTQSPTHLIKTRGQQVTLRCSPKSGHDTVSWYQQALGQGPQFIFQYYEEEERQRGNFPDRFSGHQFPNYSSELNVNALLLGDSALYLCASSLSAGMEETQYFGPGTRLLVL.

This chain connects TRBV19 to TRBJ2-7; perhaps TRBD2 as D (5 bases). V lost 1 base to trimming and J lost 6 bases, with 10 bases between them. CDR1 is LNHDA, CDR2 SQIVND, per germline (reference sequence). This CDR3 is 13 amino acids long. CDR3 sequence (DNA): TGTGCCAGTAGTATAGGAGGGCGCTCCGAGCAGTACTTC. Translation gives CASSIGGRSEQYF.

The J gene is TRBJ2-5, the V gene TRBV5-1; TRBD2 is a possible D gene (5 bases). Germline loops: CDR1 SGHRS, CDR2 YFSETQ. This CDR3 region has 14 residues. The V and J ends lost 0 bases and 5 bases respectively, with 11 bases between them. This chain's CDR3 is CASSLGGREETQYF. The CDR3 DNA reads as TGCGCCAGCAGCTTGGGAGGTAGGGAGGAGACCCAGTACTTC.

The table lists this clone with a count of one. The gene calls are TRBV7-9 and TRBJ1-4; no definite D call. The germline CDR1 and CDR2 sequences are SEHNR and FQNEAQ (reference sequence). V gave up 2 bases and J gave up 3 bases, with 10 bases separating them. This CDR3 has 15 amino acids. CDR3 DNA: TGTGCCAGCAGCTTAACGGAGGTGGCTAATGAAAAACTGTTTTTT. Amino acids: CASSLTEVANEKLFF.

This chain uses TRBV5-5 with TRBJ1-2; D not certain. Trimming removed 4 bases at V and 4 bases at J, with 20 bases between. The CDR3 is 16 amino acids. CDR1 and CDR2 from the germline V gene are SGHKS and YYEKEE (reference sequence). CDR3 sequence (DNA): TGTGCCAGCAGCCAAGACACTCCAGTAGGCATCTATGGCTACACCTTC. Translation: CASSQDTPVGIYGYTF.

This chain uses TRBV4-2 with TRBJ2-7, with D possibly being TRBD2 (5 bases). There are 16 residues in the CDR3. V was pared by 0 bases and J by 6 bases, with 18 bases between. From germline, CDR1 is LGHNA and CDR2 YNFKEQ. The DNA for the CDR3 is TGTGCCAGCAGCCAAGATTTGGAATCCGGGAAGTTCGAGCAGTACTTC. Protein: CASSQDLESGKFEQYF.

The chain recombines TRBV2 with TRBJ1-1; D is perhaps TRBD1 (6 bases). The V end was cut by 5 bases, the J end by 3 bases, with 10 bases between. CDR1 and CDR2 from the germline V gene are SNHLY and FYNNEI. The CDR3 runs 13 residues. CDR3 DNA: TGTGCCAGCAGTTCGCAGGGGTACACTGAAGCTTTCTTT. It encodes CASSSQGYTEAFF.

The genes are TRBV27 and TRBJ2-5; 10 nucleotides agree with TRBD1. Germline lookup yields CDR1 MNHEY and CDR2 SMNVEV (reference sequence). CDR3 length: 13 amino acids. V trimming: 4 bases; J trimming: 5 bases; junction bases outside the gene matches: 1. As DNA, the CDR3 is TGTGCCAGCAGTTGGACAGGGGGGGAGACCCAGTACTTC. Protein: CASSWTGGETQYF.

V is TRBV6-6 and J is TRBJ2-1, with TRBD2 identical over 9 bases. The CDR3 loop spans 16 amino acids. The germline gives CDR1 MNHNY, CDR2 SVGAGI (reference sequence). The trim removed 2 bases at V and 4 bases at J, leaving 6 bases unmatched. Here the CDR3 DNA reads TGTGCCAGCAGTTACCCTAGCGGGGCCTATTACAATGAGCAGTTCTTC. This sequence encodes CASSYPSGAYYNEQFF.

The chain has TRBV6-1 and TRBJ1-5; D gene ambiguous. CDR3 length: 16 amino acids. The V end was cut by 0 bases, the J end by 0 bases, with 9 bases between. Germline V gene data show CDR1 as MNHNS and CDR2 as SASEGT. The CDR3 here is CASSEARSHSNQPQHF. DNA for the CDR3: TGTGCCAGCAGTGAAGCGCGGTCACATAGCAATCAGCCCCAGCATTTT.

The genes are TRBV19 and TRBJ1-4; D is undetermined. Germline V gene data show CDR1 as LNHDA and CDR2 as SQIVND (reference sequence). This CDR3 is built from 15 residues. The V and J ends lost 10 bases and 6 bases respectively, with 21 bases between them. CDR3 sequence reads: CATQEGFRRDEKLFF. Written as DNA, the CDR3 is TGTGCCACTCAGGAGGGATTTAGGAGGGATGAAAAACTGTTTTTT. Drawing the rest from reference TRBV19 and TRBJ1-4, the complete variable domain is DGGITQSPKYLFRKEGQNVTLSCEQNLNHDAMYWYRQDPGQGLRLIYYSQIVNDFQKGDIAEGYSVSREKKESFPLTVTSAQKNPTAFYLCATQEGFRRDEKLFFGSGTQLSVL.

CDR3 nucleotide sequence: TGTGCCAGCAGCTTCTGGACAGGGACCTCTGGAAACACCATATATTTT. The encoded protein is CASSFWTGTSGNTIYF. The chain employs TRBV7-9 and TRBJ1-3; TRBD1 matches 8 bases. CDR3 length: 16 amino acids. V gave up 3 bases and J gave up 0 bases; unmatched junction bases: 4. CDR1 is SEHNR and CDR2 is FQNEAQ in the germline V gene (reference sequence).

This chain uses TRBV7-2 with TRBJ2-5, with a weak D call TRBD2 (5 bases). The CDR3 runs to 16 residues. Trimming pared 4 bases from V and 5 bases from J, leaving 20 bases between. Germline V CDR1 and CDR2: SGHTA, FQGNSA. The CDR3 here is CASSYDGPTRGETQYF. CDR3 DNA: TGTGCCAGCAGCTACGACGGACCCACACGAGGGGAGACCCAGTACTTC.

This clone was detected only a few times. The chain recombines TRBV9 with TRBJ1-1; D remains ambiguous. The CDR3 is made up of 13 amino acids. The germline CDR1 and CDR2 sequences are SGDLS and YYNGEE. Trimming cost V 1 base and J 1 base, with 5 bases left between them. The CDR3 sequence: CASSVSGNTEAFF. The CDR3 nucleotides are TGTGCCAGCAGCGTATCCGGGAACACTGAAGCTTTCTTT.

The gene calls are TRBV6-5 and TRBJ2-3; 8 bases are shared with TRBD1. The CDR3 has 16 residues. Germline CDR1 is MNHEY and CDR2 is SVGAGI. The junction had 6 bases not matched to a gene; V was cut back by 1 base and J by 3 bases. The CDR3, as DNA: TGTGCCAGCAGTTACTTCGGGCAGGGGGCAACAGATACGCAGTATTTT. This translates into CASSYFGQGATDTQYF.

The chain links TRBV30 to TRBJ2-2; 13 nucleotides match TRBD2. The junction had 2 bases not matched to a gene; V was cut back by 4 bases and J by 0 bases. Germline CDR1 reads GTSNPN; CDR2 reads SVGIG (reference sequence). The CDR3 is 16 amino acids. DNA for the CDR3: TGTGCCTGGATAGGACTAGCGGGGGCGAACACCGGGGAGCTGTTTTTT. This sequence encodes CAWIGLAGANTGELFF.

The chain combines TRBV19 with TRBJ2-1; TRBD2 matches at 9 bases. The V segment lost 0 bases and the J segment 6 bases; nucleotides outside the gene matches: 9. The germline CDR1 and CDR2 sequences are LNHDA and SQIVND (reference sequence). CDR3 size: 17 residues. The CDR3 DNA is TGTGCCAGTAGTATAGATTGGGGCGGGGGGGCCTCCAATGAGCAGTTCTTC. This translates into CASSIDWGGGASNEQFF.

The chain has TRBV6-5 and TRBJ2-7; 7 positions match TRBD1. Germline-derived CDR1 and CDR2 are MNHEY and SVGAGI. CDR3 length: 13 residues. V lost 6 bases and J lost 7; bases outside the gene matches: 9. The CDR3 region is CASSPTGFDEQYF. The CDR3 DNA reads as TGTGCCAGCAGCCCGACAGGGTTCGATGAGCAGTACTTC.

This clone was recorded only once. V is TRBV25-1 and J is TRBJ1-2; D remains unclear. Trimming took 6 bases from V and 2 from J, leaving 13 bases between them. The CDR3 has 14 amino acids. The germline V gene has CDR1 MGHDK and CDR2 SYGVNS. The CDR3 region is CASRPFGGNYGYTF. The CDR3 DNA follows: TGTGCCAGCAGGCCCTTCGGAGGAAACTATGGCTACACCTTC.

This chain uses TRBV11-2 with TRBJ2-5; D might be TRBD2 (6 bases). Germline V gene sequence: CDR1 SGHAT, CDR2 FQNNGV. The V gene lost 4 bases and the J gene lost 7 bases, with 10 bases spanning the gap. This CDR3 spans 12 amino acids. This chain's CDR3 is CASSSGVRTQYF. The CDR3 nucleotides are TGTGCCAGCAGCTCGGGGGTTAGGACCCAGTACTTC.

V is TRBV5-1 and J is TRBJ1-2; D gene unclear. With 4 bases removed from V and 3 bases from J, the gap between germline ends came to 16 bases. The CDR3 is 15 amino acids. CDR1 and CDR2 (germline): SGHRS, YFSETQ. The CDR3 coding sequence is TGCGCCAGCAGCCCCATGGGAGAACGGTACTATGGCTACACCTTC. Protein sequence: CASSPMGERYYGYTF.

The chain carries TRBV27 and TRBJ2-3; a weak D match, TRBD2 (7 bases). Trimming removed 5 bases at V and 6 bases at J, with 18 bases between. The CDR3 runs 15 residues. The germline V gene encodes CDR1 MNHEY and CDR2 SMNVEV (reference sequence). CDR3 region: CASSPYTTGGDTQYF. The CDR3 DNA sequence: TGTGCCAGCAGTCCCTACACCACGGGGGGCGATACGCAGTATTTT.